This TCR beta chain is drawn from a study of regulatory T cells in long-lasting Graves disease. Broader study findings: Study of thyroid tissue was not done, with only peripheral blood studied.

Construction of the TCR beta libraries employed iRepertoire HTBI primers in conjunction with Arm-PCR of CDR3 regions. TCRdb processed the multiplex PCR reads anew with MiXCR; each CDR3 protein has one entry. This sample has 250,000 to 400,000 distinct CDR3 sequences, with about 20% found just once. CDR3 length: 10 amino acids. The V end lost 8 bases, the J end lost 6 bases, and 5 bases lay between the germline ends. From germline, CDR1 is MNHNS and CDR2 SASEGT. Time point denoted: newly diagnosed GD, antithyroid drugs for less than 3 months. PBMC-extracted RNA yielded the TCR library. The table lists this clonotype with many counts. Its target is unknown.

This clonotype was obtained from a female donor with Graves disease. The J gene is TRBJ2-1, the V gene TRBV6-1; D is unresolved. Material: peripheral blood mononuclear cells (PBMCs), obtained at new diagnosis, from a patient treated with antithyroid drugs. CDR3 DNA: TGTGCCAGCGTCGGCAATGAGCAGTTCTTC. Its translation: CASVGNEQFF.